The present TCR beta chain was sequenced within a study of cytomegalovirus exposure and HLA in healthy donors. Study conclusions and caveats: For presence/absence analyses, sequencing depth was assumed to be roughly uniform across donors.

The germline CDR1 and CDR2 sequences are SGHRS and YFSETQ. The CDR3 extends over 16 amino acids. After removal of 3 bases from V and 4 bases from J, the junction contained 7 bases not matched to a gene. Primers: 60 Vbeta forward and 13 Jbeta reverse. Method: immunoSEQ multiplex PCR; TCRdb's copy keeps in-frame clones and lacks some. The sample lists about 150,000 clones, nearly 80% occurring once. This clone has only a few counts. Its cognate antigen is unknown. This chain uses TRBV5-1 with TRBJ1-5, with 10 nucleotides matching TRBD1. The source is a woman aged 40-49 years in good health and CMV-seronegative. Input material: PBMCs. CDR3 bases: TGCGCCAGCAGCTCGGGACAGGGGAATGAAAATCAGCCCCAGCATTTT. This encodes CASSSGQGNENQPQHF.